These T cell receptor beta chains were read from a single sample in a study of blood T cell repertoires in COVID-19. Sequenced by immunoSEQ multiplex PCR; TCRdb stores in-frame clones only, minus some. The sample lists about 290,000 clones, 89% seen once, with less than 0.95% in the top ten. The sequenced sample was peripheral blood. Receptor source: a woman aged 40-49 years who had recovered from COVID-19. Each CDR3 is given without its conserved first and last residue. D genes are given only for firm matches. Clone size is stated in some rows and not others, as once, few, many or a class when expanded.

CDR3	size	D	J	length	V
ASSFWTNNEQF	-	-	TRBJ2-1	11	TRBV5-4
ASSPGTVPTDTQY	-	TRBD1	TRBJ2-3	13	TRBV5-1
ASSLRQGSAEAF	-	-	TRBJ1-1	12	TRBV7-2
ASSPGQGASTEAF	-	TRBD1	TRBJ1-1	13	TRBV4-1
ATSRDRTPQETQY	-	-	TRBJ2-5	13	TRBV15
SVELAGTYLREQY	-	TRBD2	TRBJ2-7	13	TRBV29-1
ASSEALGSYYGYT	-	-	TRBJ1-2	13	TRBV6-1
ASSEWQDRATDTQY	-	TRBD1	TRBJ2-3	14	TRBV6-1
ASSLWAAASLEAF	-	-	TRBJ1-1	13	TRBV7-3
ASSLVPGSYEQY	-	-	TRBJ2-7	12	TRBV7-9
ASSAAGQAGELF	-	TRBD1	TRBJ2-2	12	TRBV7-9
ASSLWSSGSLETQY	-	TRBD2	TRBJ2-5	14	TRBV7-2
ASSLGGDLLNSPLH	-	-	TRBJ1-6	14	TRBV27
ASSKSVTGLSTGELF	-	-	TRBJ2-2	15	TRBV5-8
ASSPHVGQGNYEQY	-	TRBD1	TRBJ2-7	14	TRBV27
ASSDPPSQH	-	-	TRBJ1-5	9	TRBV2
ASSRRRDGQETQY	-	-	TRBJ2-5	13	TRBV27
ASSLSLYRWANYEQY	-	-	TRBJ2-7	15	TRBV27
AIGDATGAADTQY	many	TRBD1	TRBJ2-3	13	TRBV10-3
ASSPRGFPGTEAF	-	-	TRBJ1-1	13	TRBV28
ASSLELAGVGGETQY	-	TRBD2	TRBJ2-5	15	TRBV5-4
ATESGLAVKDTGELF	-	TRBD2	TRBJ2-2	15	TRBV5-4
ASKWTGKETQY	-	-	TRBJ2-5	11	TRBV5-8
ASSGTENSPLH	-	TRBD1	TRBJ1-6	11	TRBV27
ASSSTPQSGRAKTQY	few	TRBD2	TRBJ2-5	15	TRBV5-6
ASSLRTSGSTDTQY	few	TRBD2	TRBJ2-3	14	TRBV5-1
ASSIDRGDYGYT	-	-	TRBJ1-2	12	TRBV19
ASSPGTGVSQTQY	-	TRBD1	TRBJ2-5	13	TRBV27
ATSTGGLEGYT	-	TRBD1	TRBJ1-2	11	TRBV24-1
ASSLPPAGGAYTDTQY	-	TRBD1	TRBJ2-3	16	TRBV11-3
ASSRVAEPYEQY	-	-	TRBJ2-7	12	TRBV18
ASSALAGARLY	-	TRBD2	TRBJ2-7	11	TRBV9
ASSQGGLAGDEQY	-	TRBD2	TRBJ2-7	13	TRBV3-1/TRBV3-2
ASSLWAGQRYT	-	-	TRBJ1-2	11	TRBV27
ASSPVGTAQETQY	-	TRBD1	TRBJ2-5	13	TRBV2
ASSPPGQSTDTQY	-	TRBD1	TRBJ2-3	13	TRBV18
ASSELAGGTGELF	-	TRBD2	TRBJ2-2	13	TRBV25-1
ASSPSGNSYNEQF	-	TRBD2	TRBJ2-1	13	TRBV5-1
ATWTSGTDTQY	-	TRBD2	TRBJ2-3	11	TRBV27
ASSSGTGLGYGYT	-	TRBD1	TRBJ1-2	13	TRBV5-1
ASSLSGGSYTGELF	few	TRBD2	TRBJ2-2	14	TRBV5-1
ASSPHGQGPETQY	-	TRBD1	TRBJ2-5	13	TRBV6-6
ASSSRDRGTDTQY	-	TRBD1	TRBJ2-3	13	TRBV5-1
ASSLDGIAGSSYEQY	few	TRBD2	TRBJ2-7	15	TRBV5-4
SVEEVTYNEQF	-	-	TRBJ2-1	11	TRBV29-1
ASSETQAGDTIY	-	-	TRBJ1-3	12	TRBV2
ASSEQGMNTEAF	-	-	TRBJ1-1	12	TRBV6-1
ATSREAQIGFRGYT	-	-	TRBJ1-2	14	TRBV15
ASSSSDQPQH	-	-	TRBJ1-5	10	TRBV7-9
ASSAGLASYEQY	-	TRBD2	TRBJ2-7	12	TRBV2
ASSLDTSFGLHEQF	-	-	TRBJ2-1	14	TRBV11-3
ASGPTGADTGELF	few	TRBD1	TRBJ2-2	13	TRBV2
ASSLFGVGGSYEQY	few	-	TRBJ2-7	14	TRBV5-1
ASSLGQGAITDTQY	-	TRBD1	TRBJ2-3	14	TRBV7-9
ASSLMGRNTDTQY	-	-	TRBJ2-3	13	TRBV5-1
ASSLLGGTYEQY	once	-	TRBJ2-7	12	TRBV5-1
ASSPKWTGNEQF	-	TRBD1	TRBJ2-1	12	TRBV3-1/TRBV3-2